One and the same sample provided the 22 T cell receptor beta chains below, sequenced in a study of blood T cell repertoires in COVID-19. Clones were sequenced by immunoSEQ multiplex PCR, and TCRdb holds only the in-frame ones, with some missing. Among approximately 200,000 clones listed, 90% were seen once. Source material: peripheral blood. These receptors were taken from a man aged 30-40 years with COVID-19, enrolled during active disease.

The chain uses TRBV3-1 (or the pseudogene TRBV3-2) and TRBJ1-6, with 9 positions matching TRBD1. Germline-derived CDR1 and CDR2 are LGHDT and YNNKEL (reference sequence). Trimming cost V 5 bases and J 1 base; bases outside gene matches: 12. This CDR3 is 19 amino acids long. CDR3 bases: TGTGCCAGCAGCAGGGGGGACAGGGACGCAACTTCCTATAATTCACCCCTCCACTTT. It specifies CASSRGDRDATSYNSPLHF.

Details on this clone: The junction departs from the called germline gene at one end, perhaps through a read error. The chain couples TRBV11-2 to TRBJ2-7, with a tentative D call TRBD1 (5 bases). Germline V gene lookup returns CDR1 SGHAT and CDR2 FQNNGV. This CDR3 is built from 11 residues. The CDR3 region has the DNA TGTGCCAGCAGCTCGAGACAGATCGTGGACTTC. This encodes CASSSRQIVDF.

The CDR3 loop reads CASSDDRGSRNTIYF. The CDR3 region has the DNA TGTGCCAGCAGCGACGACAGGGGATCGAGAAACACCATATATTTT. The chain combines TRBV9 with TRBJ1-3; 8 bases line up with TRBD1. There are 15 residues in the CDR3. Germline CDR1 SGDLS, CDR2 YYNGEE. Trimming took 3 bases from V and 5 from J; bases not matched to a gene: 7.

CDR3 sequence: CATKSPGLYGYTF. The CDR3 bases are TGTGCCACCAAGTCCCCAGGGCTCTATGGCTACACCTTC. This chain links TRBV24-1 with TRBJ1-2; D is perhaps TRBD1 (5 bases). V lost 8 bases and J 4 bases, leaving 13 bases between the germline ends. The germline V gene has CDR1 KGHDR and CDR2 SFDVKD. This CDR3 comprises 13 residues.

The rearrangement uses TRBV18 and TRBJ1-6; no clear D. Trimming left V 1 base short and J 7 bases short, with 14 bases between. Germline V gives CDR1 KGHSH, CDR2 LQKENI. This CDR3 region has 16 residues. CDR3 DNA sequence: TGTGCCAGCTCACCACGCTCTCTAGGATCAAATTCACCCCTCCACTTT. Translated, it gives CASSPRSLGSNSPLHF. Full variable domain (remainder filled in from reference TRBV18 and TRBJ1-6): NAGVMQNPRHLVRRRGQEARLRCSPMKGHSHVYWYRQLPEEGLKFMVYLQKENIIDESGMPKERFSAEFPKEGPSILRIQQVVRGDSAAYFCASSPRSLGSNSPLHFGNGTRLTVT.

The chain couples TRBV5-1 to TRBJ2-5, with D unclear. Trimming stripped 0 bases from V and 5 bases from J, with 11 bases between. CDR3 length: 14 amino acids. Germline values: CDR1 SGHRS, CDR2 YFSETQ. CDR3 amino acids: CASSLGAVEETQYF. The CDR3 coding sequence is TGCGCCAGCAGCTTGGGAGCTGTTGAGGAGACCCAGTACTTC.

This clone was observed a single time. V is TRBV4-1 and J is TRBJ2-3, with D tentatively TRBD1 (7 bases). V was clipped by 5 bases and J by 2 bases, with 20 bases between them. Looked up from germline, CDR1 is MGHRA and CDR2 is YSYEKL. This CDR3 has 17 residues. The CDR3 DNA follows: TGCGCCAGCAGCGGTCGTTCAGGGGGGCTCTTCACAGATACGCAGTATTTT. Translation gives CASSGRSGGLFTDTQYF.

The CDR3 loop is CASRAPGLAGYEQYF. CDR3 coding DNA: TGTGCCAGCAGAGCACCGGGACTAGCGGGGTACGAGCAGTACTTC. The V gene is TRBV28, the J gene TRBJ2-7; 13 bases agree with TRBD2. From germline, CDR1 is MDHEN and CDR2 SYDVKM. The CDR3 consists of 15 residues. Unmatched junction bases numbered 6, after V lost 6 bases and J lost 4 bases.

The rearrangement links TRBV9 to TRBJ2-3, with D possibly TRBD2 on 5 matching bases. CDR1 and CDR2 from the germline V gene are SGDLS and YYNGEE. The CDR3 has 15 residues. Trimming stripped 0 bases from V and 3 bases from J, with 11 bases between. In DNA, the CDR3 is TGTGCCAGCAGCGTAGCCGGGATAAGTACAGATACGCAGTATTTT. Protein sequence: CASSVAGISTDTQYF.

As DNA, the CDR3 is TGTGCCAGCAGCTTACCAACAGGGCAGCCCCAGCATTTT. This sequence encodes CASSLPTGQPQHF. This chain uses TRBV7-2 with TRBJ1-5; possibly TRBD1 for D (6 bases). The germline V and J ends were trimmed by 2 bases and 7 bases, with 9 bases remaining between them. CDR3 length equals 13 residues. Per germline, CDR1 SGHTA and CDR2 FQGNSA.

This clone was seen only once. V gene TRBV5-6 combines with J gene TRBJ1-2; D perhaps matches TRBD1 (5 bases). This CDR3 has 13 residues. Per the germline V gene, CDR1 is SGHDT and CDR2 is YYEEEE. With 4 bases removed from V and 5 bases from J, the gap between germline ends came to 12 bases. The CDR3 DNA reads as TGTGCCAGCAGCACGCAGGGCTGGTATGGCTACACCTTC. It translates to CASSTQGWYGYTF.

This sequence joins TRBV7-2 and TRBJ1-5; D possibly corresponds to TRBD1 (6 bases). V dropped 2 bases and J dropped 3 bases, with 11 bases sitting between them. The length of the CDR3 is 15 residues. The germline V gene has CDR1 SGHTA and CDR2 FQGNSA. CDR3 amino acids: CASSLSGTLNQPQHF. The CDR3, as DNA: TGTGCCAGCAGCTTATCCGGGACACTCAATCAGCCCCAGCATTTT.

This clone was recorded only once. The CDR3 region is CATSRTGERANEKLFF. The CDR3 DNA follows: TGTGCCACCAGCAGGACAGGGGAAAGGGCTAATGAAAAACTGTTTTTT. The rearrangement uses TRBV15 and TRBJ1-4; 8 bases match TRBD1. Germline values: CDR1 LNHNV, CDR2 YYDKDF (reference sequence). The CDR3 spans 16 residues. V gave up 3 bases and J gave up 3 bases; unmatched junction bases: 6.

This chain uses TRBV27 with TRBJ2-3; 8 bases are a match to TRBD2. CDR3 length: 16 amino acids. The V segment lost 5 bases and the J segment 1 base; nucleotides outside the gene matches: 8. The V gene's germline CDR1 is MNHEY and CDR2 SMNVEV (reference sequence). CDR3 amino acids: CASSKLAARGTDTQYF. The CDR3 DNA reads as TGTGCCAGCAGTAAACTAGCGGCTCGGGGCACAGATACGCAGTATTTT.

This sequence joins TRBV4-1 and TRBJ2-2, with a tentative D call TRBD1 (5 bases). The length of the CDR3 is 16 residues. Trimming took off 3 bases at V and 0 bases at J, with 11 bases between the two ends. The germline gives CDR1 MGHRA, CDR2 YSYEKL. Here the CDR3 DNA reads TGCGCCAGCAGCCACCCGACAGATACGAACACCGGGGAGCTGTTTTTT. Protein: CASSHPTDTNTGELFF.

The chain carries TRBV9 and TRBJ2-7, with 9 bases aligning to TRBD2. Unmatched junction bases numbered 10, after V lost 4 bases and J lost 5 bases. Germline V lookup: CDR1 SGDLS, CDR2 YYNGEE. This CDR3 has 15 residues. The CDR3 DNA reads TGTGCCAGCAGCTCCGGGGGACTAGCTTTCGACGAGCAGTACTTC. Amino acids: CASSSGGLAFDEQYF.

For the CDR3, the DNA is TGTGCCAGTAGTGTGACAGTTAACTATGGCTACACCTTC. Protein product: CASSVTVNYGYTF. The chain combines TRBV19 with TRBJ1-2, with D maybe TRBD1 (5 bases). Germline loops: CDR1 LNHDA, CDR2 SQIVND (reference sequence). The CDR3 length is 13 residues. V shed 5 bases and J shed 1 base, with 8 bases lying between them. Full variable domain (outside the CDR3, taken from reference TRBV19 and TRBJ1-2): DGGITQSPKYLFRKEGQNVTLSCEQNLNHDAMYWYRQDPGQGLRLIYYSQIVNDFQKGDIAEGYSVSREKKESFPLTVTSAQKNPTAFYLCASSVTVNYGYTFGSGTRLTVV.

This clone has only one observation. This chain uses TRBV5-4 with TRBJ1-6; D remains ambiguous. Germline-derived CDR1 and CDR2 are SGHNT and YYREEE (reference sequence). The CDR3 runs 15 residues. V was shortened by 6 bases and J by 5 bases, with 15 bases between the two germline ends. The CDR3 bases are TGTGCCAGCACCATAATCGGGTCCGATAATTCACCCCTCCACTTT. Its protein product is CASTIIGSDNSPLHF.

The chain joins TRBV7-2 to TRBJ1-2; D is possibly TRBD1 (6 bases). The germline CDR1 and CDR2 sequences are SGHTA and FQGNSA. CDR3 length equals 14 residues. Trimming shortened V by 0 bases and J by 2 bases, and 7 bases separated the two germline ends. Here the CDR3 DNA reads TGTGCCAGCAGCTTAGCCAGGGGCAACTATGGCTACACCTTC. Translation gives CASSLARGNYGYTF.

This chain joins TRBV19 and TRBJ1-1; 12 bases fit TRBD1. Germline V lookup: CDR1 LNHDA, CDR2 SQIVND (reference sequence). CDR3 length equals 15 residues. V trimming: 6 bases; J trimming: 9 bases; junction bases outside the gene matches: 11. Written as DNA, the CDR3 is TGTGCCAGTAGCCTAAGGGGACAGGGGGCCCCGAAAGCTTTCTTT. As protein: CASSLRGQGAPKAFF. Supplemented by reference TRBV19 and TRBJ1-1, the full variable domain reads DGGITQSPKYLFRKEGQNVTLSCEQNLNHDAMYWYRQDPGQGLRLIYYSQIVNDFQKGDIAEGYSVSREKKESFPLTVTSAQKNPTAFYLCASSLRGQGAPKAFFGQGTRLTVV.

CDR3 coding DNA: TGTGCCAGCACCGAGCAGGGGGATAGCAATCAGCCCCAGCATTTT. Its protein is CASTEQGDSNQPQHF. The gene calls are TRBV27 and TRBJ1-5, with TRBD1 identical over 7 bases. V shed 7 bases, J shed 0 bases, and the junction held 6 bases outside the gene matches. The CDR3 runs to 15 residues. Looked up from germline, CDR1 is MNHEY and CDR2 is SMNVEV (reference sequence).

V is TRBV3-1 (or the pseudogene TRBV3-2) and J is TRBJ2-1; possibly TRBD2 for D (6 bases). Germline assignment: CDR1 LGHDT and CDR2 YNNKEL (reference sequence). This CDR3 is built from 12 residues. The V end was cut by 2 bases, the J end by 9 bases, with 8 bases between. This CDR3 is CASSQSGLEQFF. CDR3 nucleotides: TGTGCCAGCAGCCAATCGGGACTTGAGCAGTTCTTC.